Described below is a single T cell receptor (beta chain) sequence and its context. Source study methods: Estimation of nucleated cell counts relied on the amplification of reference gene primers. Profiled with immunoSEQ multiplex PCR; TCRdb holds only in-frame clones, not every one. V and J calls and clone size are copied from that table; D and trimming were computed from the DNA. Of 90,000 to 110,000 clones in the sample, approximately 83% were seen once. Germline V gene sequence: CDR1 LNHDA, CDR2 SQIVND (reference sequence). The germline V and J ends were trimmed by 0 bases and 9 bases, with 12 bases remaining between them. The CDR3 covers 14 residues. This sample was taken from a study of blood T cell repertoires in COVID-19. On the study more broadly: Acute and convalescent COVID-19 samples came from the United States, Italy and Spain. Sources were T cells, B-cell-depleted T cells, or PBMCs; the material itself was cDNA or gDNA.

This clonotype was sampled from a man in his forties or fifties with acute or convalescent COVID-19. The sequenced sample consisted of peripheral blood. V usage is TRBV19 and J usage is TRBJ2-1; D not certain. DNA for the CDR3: TGTGCCAGTAGTATAGATGTGTATCTCGGTGAGCAGTTCTTC. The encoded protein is CASSIDVYLGEQFF.